These 30 T cell receptor beta chains were sequenced from one sample in a study of identical twins (dated by TCRdb to the mid-2010s). The library relied on 5' RACE. This sample was sequenced with an Illumina HiSeq 2000. TCRdb handled the public reads itself, with Q25 trimming in fastp and clone calling in MiXCR, and kept productive beta chains. Rows are unified per CDR3 protein, each entry keeping the most common DNA and genes. The sample contains approximately 210,000 distinct CDR3 sequences, approximately 9% of them found a single time. The ten largest clones capture 5% to 5.5% of the sample. What was sequenced was memory (CD45RO+) T cells sorted from blood. Explained via the paper, the cell subset or site label denotes: CD45RO+ enriched T cells. The receptor set was obtained from a woman aged 18-29 years in good health.

This clonotype has only a few counts. The chain employs TRBV28 and TRBJ2-7; D uncertain. Germline lookup yields CDR1 MDHEN and CDR2 SYDVKM. V shed 7 bases and J shed 6 bases, with 16 bases lying between them. This CDR3 is 13 amino acids long. The CDR3 is CASMEGFRSEQYF. The CDR3 DNA reads as TGTGCCAGCATGGAAGGTTTTCGAAGCGAGCAGTACTTC.

The rearrangement links TRBV6-1 to TRBJ2-5, with 7 bases that match TRBD1. CDR1 MNHNS and CDR2 SASEGT come from the germline V gene. This CDR3 spans 14 amino acids. Losses at the gene ends were 6 bases for V and 1 base for J; bases not matched to a gene: 5. CDR3 region: CASSPQGLQETQYF. As DNA, the CDR3 is TGTGCCAGCAGCCCACAGGGGCTCCAAGAGACCCAGTACTTC.

In its sample, this clonotype was seen a few times. The rearrangement links TRBV5-1 to TRBJ2-5, with TRBD1 matching 11 bases. Germline values: CDR1 SGHRS, CDR2 YFSETQ. CDR3 length: 17 amino acids. J lost 4 bases, V lost 0 bases, and 8 bases had no gene match. The CDR3 DNA sequence: TGCGCCAGCAGCTTGGGCTCCCGGACAGGGGGCACAGAGACCCAGTACTTC. Its translation: CASSLGSRTGGTETQYF. Full variable domain (missing parts from reference TRBV5-1 and TRBJ2-5): KAGVTQTPRYLIKTRGQQVTLSCSPISGHRSVSWYQQTPGQGLQFLFEYFSETQRNKGNFPGRFSGRQFSNSRSEMNVSTLELGDSALYLCASSLGSRTGGTETQYFGPGTRLLVL.

This clonotype occurred many times. This rearrangement joins TRBV6-1 to TRBJ1-5; weak D call: TRBD1 (5 bases). The CDR3 spans 14 residues. Germline lookup yields CDR1 MNHNS and CDR2 SASEGT. Trimming shortened V by 6 bases and J by 5 bases, and 14 bases separated the two germline ends. The CDR3 region is CASSWKVGDQPQHF. The CDR3 DNA follows: TGTGCCAGCAGCTGGAAGGTAGGGGATCAGCCCCAGCATTTT.

Only a few counts were recorded for this clonotype. The genes are TRBV6-2 or TRBV6-3 and TRBJ2-7; TRBD2 is a possible D gene (6 bases). This CDR3 has 15 residues. The V end lost 6 bases, the J end lost 0 bases, and 15 bases lay between the germline ends. The germline CDR1 and CDR2 sequences are MNHEY and SVGEGT. CDR3 nucleotide sequence: TGTGCCAGCAGGGTAAAAGCGGGCCACTCCTACGAGCAGTACTTC. Protein sequence: CASRVKAGHSYEQYF.

This clonotype appeared a few times. The chain uses TRBV5-1 and TRBJ1-4, with unresolved D. The CDR3 runs 12 residues. Trimming removed 1 base from V and 8 bases from J, with 6 bases in between. Germline V gene data show CDR1 as SGHRS and CDR2 as YFSETQ. This CDR3 reads CASSLQQEKLFF. For the CDR3, the DNA is TGCGCCAGCAGCTTGCAACAAGAAAAACTGTTTTTT.

CDR3 nucleotides: TGCGCCAGCAGCTTGGCCGGTCATCAGGACATTCAGTACTTC. Its translation: CASSLAGHQDIQYF. The chain carries TRBV5-1 and TRBJ2-4; the D is unclear. CDR1 and CDR2 from the germline V gene are SGHRS and YFSETQ. The CDR3 consists of 14 residues. Deletions cut 0 bases from V and 8 bases from J, with 12 bases between.

This rearrangement joins TRBV7-6 to TRBJ2-6; D remains ambiguous. V dropped 2 bases and J dropped 0 bases, with 17 bases sitting between them. Germline lookup yields CDR1 SGHVS and CDR2 FNYEAQ. This CDR3 contains 19 residues. Here the CDR3 DNA reads TGTGCCAGCAGCTTATTAGTAGGTCAGTCCAACTCTGGGGCCAACGTCCTGACTTTC. It specifies CASSLLVGQSNSGANVLTF.

The chain couples TRBV29-1 to TRBJ1-1; D might be TRBD1 (5 bases). Between the trimmed V and J ends, which lost 8 bases and 7 bases, there was a span of 17 bases. Germline V gene data show CDR1 as SQVTM and CDR2 as ANQGSEA. CDR3 length: 12 amino acids. The CDR3 reads CSHRGGSGEAFF. The CDR3 DNA follows: TGCAGCCACCGGGGGGGGTCGGGTGAAGCTTTCTTT.

This clonotype was seen ten or more times. The V gene is TRBV5-6, the J gene TRBJ2-1; D is uncertain. V lost 5 bases and J lost 8, with 14 bases in between. Germline CDR1 is SGHDT and CDR2 is YYEEEE. The CDR3 loop spans 13 amino acids. The CDR3 region is CASRLTGAHEQFF. The CDR3 DNA is TGTGCCAGCAGGCTGACCGGAGCCCATGAGCAGTTCTTC.

The chain uses TRBV7-2 and TRBJ2-3; TRBD2 aligns across 12 bases. The germline gives CDR1 SGHTA, CDR2 FQGNSA. V lost 5 bases and J lost 4; bases outside the gene matches: 7. This CDR3 contains 16 residues. The CDR3 coding sequence is TGTGCCAGCAGCCCTACGCTAGCGGGAGGGCCAGATACGCAGTATTTT. It codes for CASSPTLAGGPDTQYF.

This clonotype was recorded at least ten times. The chain combines TRBV3-1 with TRBJ2-7; 8 bases align to TRBD1. CDR1 and CDR2 (germline): LGHDT, YNNKEL (reference sequence). The CDR3 runs to 16 residues. J was trimmed by 3 bases and V by 2 bases; bases with no gene match: 9. The DNA of the CDR3 is TGTGCCAGCAGCCAAAAACCGGGACAGGTAAACTACGAGCAGTACTTC. Its translation is CASSQKPGQVNYEQYF.

The table lists this clonotype with many counts. The chain joins TRBV7-9 to TRBJ2-7; possibly TRBD1 for D (5 bases). This CDR3 spans 14 amino acids. Germline CDR1 SEHNR, CDR2 FQNEAQ (reference sequence). The ends were cut back, 2 bases at V and 5 bases at J, with 13 bases in the middle. The CDR3 is CASSLSRTIDEQYF. The CDR3, as DNA: TGTGCCAGCAGCTTAAGCAGGACAATCGACGAGCAGTACTTC.

The J gene is TRBJ2-2, the V gene TRBV6-1; tentative D call: TRBD1 (6 bases). CDR3 length: 14 residues. Trimming took 6 bases from V and 4 from J, leaving 12 bases between them. CDR1 is MNHNS, CDR2 SASEGT, per germline. CDR3 sequence (DNA): TGTGCCAGCAGAGACAGGTCAGCCACCGGGGAGCTGTTTTTT. As protein: CASRDRSATGELFF.

This clonotype was detected many times. V is TRBV12-3 or TRBV12-4 and J is TRBJ2-7; 9 nucleotides align to TRBD2. J lost 4 bases, V lost 7 bases, and 11 bases had no gene match. The CDR3 loop spans 15 amino acids. The DNA for the CDR3 is TGTGCCAGCACTTCGCTAGTAAGCGGGAGGTACGAGCAGTACTTC. Protein: CASTSLVSGRYEQYF.

V usage is TRBV25-1 and J usage is TRBJ1-6; perhaps TRBD1 as D (5 bases). This CDR3 contains 13 residues. Germline V gives CDR1 MGHDK, CDR2 SYGVNS. V lost 6 bases and J lost 10, with 13 bases in between. The chain's CDR3 is CASRLGRGSPLHF. CDR3 DNA sequence: TGTGCCAGCAGGCTCGGGAGGGGATCACCCCTCCACTTT.

The J gene is TRBJ1-4, the V gene TRBV20-1; D remains ambiguous. V was cut by 3 bases and J by 8 bases, with 10 bases left in between. In germline, CDR1 is DFQATT, CDR2 SNEGSKA (reference sequence). CDR3 size: 12 residues. The CDR3 sequence: CSASSGWEKLFF. In nucleotides, the CDR3 is TGCAGTGCTAGTAGCGGTTGGGAAAAACTGTTTTTT.

This clonotype has just one count. This chain's CDR3 is CASAQGYGRYEQYF. For the CDR3, the DNA is TGTGCCAGCGCCCAGGGTTATGGCCGCTACGAGCAGTACTTC. This sequence joins TRBV6-1 and TRBJ2-7, with TRBD1 as a possible D gene (5 bases). The CDR3 runs 14 residues. Trimming left V 8 bases short and J 3 bases short, with 17 bases between. Looked up from germline, CDR1 is MNHNS and CDR2 is SASEGT.

This clonotype was counted many times. The rearrangement uses TRBV11-2 and TRBJ2-1; D may correspond to TRBD1 or TRBD2 (5 bases each). Trimming stripped 1 base from V and 7 bases from J, with 8 bases between. CDR1 is SGHAT, CDR2 FQNNGV, per germline. The CDR3 sequence is 13 residues long. CDR3 DNA: TGTGCCAGCAGCTTAGGCTGGGGGAATGAGCAGTTCTTC. Translation gives CASSLGWGNEQFF. The full variable domain, its missing parts supplied by reference TRBV11-2 and TRBJ2-1, is EAGVAQSPRYKIIEKRQSVAFWCNPISGHATLYWYQQILGQGPKLLIQFQNNGVVDDSQLPKDRFSAERLKGVDSTLKIQPAKLEDSAVYLCASSLGWGNEQFFGPGTRLTVL.

The chain links TRBV9 to TRBJ2-3; tentatively, D is TRBD2 (6 bases). V was shortened by 2 bases and J by 0 bases, with 13 bases between the two germline ends. CDR3 length equals 16 residues. CDR1 and CDR2 (germline): SGDLS, YYNGEE. In nucleotides, the CDR3 is TGTGCCAGCAGCGTTCTAGCGTACACTAGCACAGATACGCAGTATTTT. Amino acid sequence: CASSVLAYTSTDTQYF.

This clonotype has only a few counts. CDR3: CSARDVLAGVDEQFF. DNA for the CDR3: TGCAGTGCTAGAGATGTCCTAGCGGGAGTGGACGAGCAGTTCTTC. The V gene is TRBV20-1, the J gene TRBJ2-1; 10 bases are shared with TRBD2. The CDR3 length is 15 residues. Germline-derived CDR1 and CDR2 are DFQATT and SNEGSKA (reference sequence). The V gene end was trimmed by 0 bases and the J gene end by 10 bases; junction bases not matched to a gene: 9.

This clonotype has more than one count but fewer than ten. CDR3 loop: CASSPPGQDTQYF. CDR3 DNA sequence: TGTGCCAGCAGCCCACCGGGGCAAGATACGCAGTATTTT. V is TRBV7-9 and J is TRBJ2-3; tentatively, D is TRBD1 or TRBD2 (5 bases each). CDR1 SEHNR and CDR2 FQNEAQ come from the germline V gene (reference sequence). CDR3 length: 13 residues. V gave up 5 bases and J gave up 5 bases, with 11 bases separating them.

The rearrangement uses TRBV20-1 and TRBJ2-2; perhaps TRBD1 as D (6 bases). Germline CDR1 reads DFQATT; CDR2 reads SNEGSKA (reference sequence). The ends were cut back, 6 bases at V and 9 bases at J, with 14 bases in the middle. The CDR3 spans 12 residues. CDR3 sequence: CSANGGHRELFF. CDR3 in DNA: TGCAGTGCCAATGGGGGACACAGGGAGCTGTTTTTT.

V and J are TRBV6-5 and TRBJ2-6; D unresolved. Germline values: CDR1 MNHEY, CDR2 SVGAGI. Trimming removed 1 base at V and 3 bases at J, with 7 bases between. The CDR3 sequence is 15 residues long. As DNA, the CDR3 is TGTGCCAGCAGTTACTGGGCCGGTGGGGCCAACGTCCTGACTTTC. Translation: CASSYWAGGANVLTF.

Ten or more counts support this clonotype. This sequence joins TRBV12-3 or TRBV12-4 and TRBJ2-1; TRBD2 might be the D (6 bases). The ends were cut back, 2 bases at V and 8 bases at J, with 13 bases in the middle. The CDR3 runs 14 residues. CDR3 sequence (DNA): TGTGCCAGCAGTTTAATGCAGCGGGCCTATGAGCAGTTCTTC. Protein sequence: CASSLMQRAYEQFF.

This clonotype was counted a few times. The chain recombines TRBV7-2 with TRBJ2-7, with 12 bases matching TRBD2. The CDR3 runs 17 residues. The ends lost 4 bases at V and 4 bases at J; junction bases unmatched: 11. Germline CDR1 is SGHTA and CDR2 is FQGNSA. This CDR3 reads CASSWRVTSGSQYEQYF. CDR3 nucleotide sequence: TGTGCCAGCAGCTGGAGGGTGACTAGCGGGAGTCAGTACGAGCAGTACTTC.

This clonotype was counted a few times. One end of the junction is discordant with germline, which a read error may explain. CDR3 sequence: CASRIGDREYDEQFF. CDR3 DNA: TGTGCCAGTAGGATAGGGGACAGGGAGTATGATGAGCAGTTCTTC. This chain joins TRBV19 and TRBJ2-1, with TRBD1 matching over 9 bases. The CDR3 is 15 amino acids. Germline V lookup: CDR1 LNHDA, CDR2 SQIVND (reference sequence).

This clonotype was seen a few times. A read error may produce the germline difference seen at one junction end. The chain joins TRBV3-1 to TRBJ1-1, with D perhaps TRBD1 (6 bases). Germline CDR1 is LGHDT and CDR2 is YNNKEL (reference sequence). The CDR3 contains 14 residues. CDR3 residues: CASTQAVRGTEAFF. For the CDR3, the DNA is TGTGCCAGCACCCAAGCCGTCAGGGGCACTGAAGCTTTCTTT.

This clonotype appeared many times. This rearrangement joins TRBV4-1 to TRBJ2-1, with D possibly TRBD2 on 6 matching bases. This CDR3 has 15 amino acids. Germline CDR1 reads MGHRA; CDR2 reads YSYEKL. The V and J ends lost 0 bases and 9 bases respectively, with 15 bases between them. CDR3 DNA: TGCGCCAGCAGCCAAGACGGTACGGGGCGGGGTGAGCAGTTCTTC. Amino acids: CASSQDGTGRGEQFF.

This clonotype was counted between two and nine times. The chain uses TRBV5-5 and TRBJ2-1; perhaps TRBD1 as D (5 bases). The length of the CDR3 is 17 residues. V lost 4 bases and J 7 bases, leaving 24 bases between the germline ends. Germline-derived CDR1 and CDR2 are SGHKS and YYEKEE (reference sequence). The CDR3 DNA reads as TGTGCCAGCAGCCCCTCATCCGGGCAGGGAAAGATGAATGAGCAGTTCTTC. It is translated as CASSPSSGQGKMNEQFF. The full variable domain, its missing parts supplied by reference TRBV5-5 and TRBJ2-1, is DAGVTQSPTHLIKTRGQQVTLRCSPISGHKSVSWYQQVLGQGPQFIFQYYEKEERGRGNFPDRFSARQFPNYSSELNVNALLLGDSALYLCASSPSSGQGKMNEQFFGPGTRLTVL.